Presented here are 7 T cell receptor beta chains from one specimen sequenced in a study of glioma-infiltrating T cells. Amplification of TCR alpha and beta CDR3 regions from RNA used iRepertoire nested multiplex PCR. TCRdb re-derived calls from the multiplex PCR reads in MiXCR, one entry per CDR3 protein. The repertoire holds under 200,000 distinct CDR3 sequences, with over 40% as singletons. The specimen sequenced was glioma tissue, nonneoplastic brain tissue, or PBMCs (not recorded which). The receptors were gathered from a human donor with low-grade glioma or glioblastoma, undergoing nonglioma brain surgery, or in good health (not recorded which).

This clonotype was detected only a few times. CDR3 residues: CASTPASGHSFTDTQYF. In DNA form, the CDR3 reads TGTGCCAGTACTCCCGCCTCGGGACACTCCTTCACAGATACGCAGTATTTT. The chain recombines TRBV19 with TRBJ2-3, with D possibly matching TRBD1 (6 bases). V lost 7 bases to trimming and J lost 2 bases, with 22 bases between them. There are 17 residues in the CDR3. Germline loops: CDR1 LNHDA, CDR2 SQIVND (reference sequence).

This clonotype was seen a few times. J is TRBJ2-1 and V is TRBV3-1, with TRBD2 matching over 8 bases. Germline CDR1 reads LGHDT; CDR2 reads YNNKEL (reference sequence). V was pared by 3 bases and J by 7 bases, with 5 bases of the junction left unmatched. The CDR3 sequence is 14 residues long. The CDR3 bases are TGTGCCAGCAGCCAGTCCAGCGGGAGTAATGAGCAGTTCTTC. Protein: CASSQSSGSNEQFF.

This chain links TRBV5-4 with TRBJ2-1; D not resolved. Deletions cut 0 bases from V and 12 bases from J, with 10 bases between. The CDR3 runs 12 residues. The germline CDR1 and CDR2 sequences are SGHNT and YYREEE (reference sequence). The CDR3: CASSLDSWGQFF. Written as DNA, the CDR3 is TGTGCCAGCAGCTTGGACAGCTGGGGGCAGTTCTTC.

The CDR3 DNA reads as TGTGCCAGCAGCTTATCCGGGACTAGCGGGAGTGGAGAGCAGTACTTC. Its protein is CASSLSGTSGSGEQYF. The chain employs TRBV7-6 and TRBJ2-7, with 14 bases identical to TRBD2. The CDR3 extends over 16 amino acids. Germline V CDR1 and CDR2: SGHVS, FNYEAQ. Trimming at V came to 2 bases and at J to 7 bases, leaving 7 bases not matched to a gene.

This clonotype has just a few counts. V is TRBV2 and J is TRBJ2-2, with 7 bases fitting TRBD1. CDR1 and CDR2 from the germline V gene are SNHLY and FYNNEI. The CDR3 is 14 amino acids. J was trimmed by 2 bases and V by 6 bases; bases with no gene match: 3. CDR3 nucleotides: TGTGCCAGCAGGAGGGACAGAAACACCGGGGAGCTGTTTTTT. This translates into CASRRDRNTGELFF.

Notes on this clonotype: Germline is not matched at one junction end, which may reflect a read error. The V gene is TRBV6-2 or TRBV6-3, the J gene TRBJ2-1; a weak D match, TRBD2 (5 bases). From germline, CDR1 is MNHEY and CDR2 SVGEGT. This CDR3 region has 14 residues. In nucleotides, the CDR3 is TGTGCCAGCAGTTATGGTAGAGGGAGTAATGAGCGGTTCTTC. This codes for CASSYGRGSNERFF.

There are many counts of this clonotype. The V gene is TRBV6-1, the J gene TRBJ2-1; D remains unclear. Germline loops: CDR1 MNHNS, CDR2 SASEGT. This CDR3 has 14 residues. With 8 bases removed from V and 3 bases from J, the gap between germline ends came to 14 bases. CDR3 loop: CASCPLRDYNEQFF. Written as DNA, the CDR3 is TGTGCCAGCTGCCCGTTGCGAGACTACAATGAGCAGTTCTTC.